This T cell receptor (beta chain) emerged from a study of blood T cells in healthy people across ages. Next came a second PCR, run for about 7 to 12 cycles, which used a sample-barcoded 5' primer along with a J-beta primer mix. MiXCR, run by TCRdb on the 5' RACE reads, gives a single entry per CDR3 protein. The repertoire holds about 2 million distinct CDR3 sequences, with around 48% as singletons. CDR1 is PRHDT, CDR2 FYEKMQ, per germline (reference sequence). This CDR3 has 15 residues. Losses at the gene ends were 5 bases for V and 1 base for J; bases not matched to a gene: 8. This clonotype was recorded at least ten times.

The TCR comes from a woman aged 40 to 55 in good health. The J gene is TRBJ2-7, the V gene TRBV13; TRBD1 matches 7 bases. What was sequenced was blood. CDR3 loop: CASSPPGTASYEQYF. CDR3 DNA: TGTGCCAGCAGCCCCCCGGGGACAGCTTCCTACGAGCAGTACTTC. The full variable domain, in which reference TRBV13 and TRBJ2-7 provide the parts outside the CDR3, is AAGVIQSPRHLIKEKRETATLKCYPIPRHDTVYWYQQGPGQDPQFLISFYEKMQSDKGSIPDRFSAQQFSDYHSELNMSSLELGDSALYFCASSPPGTASYEQYFGPGTRLTVT.